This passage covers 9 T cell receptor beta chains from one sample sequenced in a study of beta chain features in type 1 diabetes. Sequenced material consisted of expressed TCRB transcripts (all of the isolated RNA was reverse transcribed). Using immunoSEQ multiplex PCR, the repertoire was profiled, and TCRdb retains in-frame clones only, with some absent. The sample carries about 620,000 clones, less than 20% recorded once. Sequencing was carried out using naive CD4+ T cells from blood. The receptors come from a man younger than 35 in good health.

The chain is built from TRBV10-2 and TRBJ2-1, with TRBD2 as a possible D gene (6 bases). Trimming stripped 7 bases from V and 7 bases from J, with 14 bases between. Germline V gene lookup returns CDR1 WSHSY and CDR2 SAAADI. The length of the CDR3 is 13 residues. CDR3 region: CASIRVGRNEQFF. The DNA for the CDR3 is TGCGCCAGCATCAGGGTGGGGAGGAATGAGCAGTTCTTC.

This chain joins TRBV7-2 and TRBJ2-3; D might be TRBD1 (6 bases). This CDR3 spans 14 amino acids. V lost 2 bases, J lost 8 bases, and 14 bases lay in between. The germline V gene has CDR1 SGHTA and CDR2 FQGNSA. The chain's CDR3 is CASSLPGTHGTQYF. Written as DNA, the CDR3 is TGTGCCAGCAGCTTACCAGGGACACACGGTACGCAGTATTTT.

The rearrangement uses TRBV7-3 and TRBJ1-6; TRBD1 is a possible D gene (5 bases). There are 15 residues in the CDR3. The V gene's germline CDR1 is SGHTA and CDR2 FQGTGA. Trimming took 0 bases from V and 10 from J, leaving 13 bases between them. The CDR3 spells CASSLTQAGRSPLHF. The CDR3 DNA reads TGTGCCAGCAGCTTAACCCAGGCAGGGCGATCACCCCTCCACTTT.

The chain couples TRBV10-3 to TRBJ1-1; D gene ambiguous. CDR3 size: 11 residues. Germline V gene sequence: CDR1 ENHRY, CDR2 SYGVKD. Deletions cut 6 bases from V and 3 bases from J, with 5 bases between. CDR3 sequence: CAIRGDTEAFF. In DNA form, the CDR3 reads TGTGCCATCAGAGGTGACACTGAAGCTTTCTTT.

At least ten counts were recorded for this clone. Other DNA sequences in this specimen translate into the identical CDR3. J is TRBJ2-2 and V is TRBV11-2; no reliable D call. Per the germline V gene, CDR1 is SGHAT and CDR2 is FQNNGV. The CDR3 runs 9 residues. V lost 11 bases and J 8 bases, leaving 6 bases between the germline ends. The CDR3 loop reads CALTGELFF. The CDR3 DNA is TGTGCCCTCACGGGGGAGCTGTTTTTT.

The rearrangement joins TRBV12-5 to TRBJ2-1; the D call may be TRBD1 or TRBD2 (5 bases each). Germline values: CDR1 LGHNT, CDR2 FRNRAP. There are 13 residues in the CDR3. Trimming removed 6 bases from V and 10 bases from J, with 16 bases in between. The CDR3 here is CASGLGVTGEQFF. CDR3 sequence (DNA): TGTGCTAGTGGGCTGGGGGTCACGGGAGAGCAGTTCTTC.

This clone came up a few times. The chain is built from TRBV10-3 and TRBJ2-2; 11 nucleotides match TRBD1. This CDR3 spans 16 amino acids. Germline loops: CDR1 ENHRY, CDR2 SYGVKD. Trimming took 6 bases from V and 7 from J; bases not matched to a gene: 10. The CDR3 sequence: CAISSRTGGKGGELFF. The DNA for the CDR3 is TGTGCCATCAGCTCCCGGACAGGGGGCAAGGGCGGGGAGCTGTTTTTT.

The CDR3 DNA reads TGTGCCATCAGTGAGCTCGCCTACGAGCAGTACTTC. Protein sequence: CAISELAYEQYF. The V call is TRBV10-3, the J call TRBJ2-7; D call uncertain. V shed 2 bases and J shed 2 bases, with 4 bases lying between them. Germline V gene sequence: CDR1 ENHRY, CDR2 SYGVKD. The CDR3 consists of 12 residues.

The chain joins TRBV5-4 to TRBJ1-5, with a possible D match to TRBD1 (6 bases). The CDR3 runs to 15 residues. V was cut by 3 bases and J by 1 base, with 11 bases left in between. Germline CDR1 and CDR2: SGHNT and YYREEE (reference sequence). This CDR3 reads CASSSGGYSNQPQHF. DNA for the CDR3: TGTGCCAGCAGCTCGGGGGGCTACAGCAATCAGCCCCAGCATTTT.